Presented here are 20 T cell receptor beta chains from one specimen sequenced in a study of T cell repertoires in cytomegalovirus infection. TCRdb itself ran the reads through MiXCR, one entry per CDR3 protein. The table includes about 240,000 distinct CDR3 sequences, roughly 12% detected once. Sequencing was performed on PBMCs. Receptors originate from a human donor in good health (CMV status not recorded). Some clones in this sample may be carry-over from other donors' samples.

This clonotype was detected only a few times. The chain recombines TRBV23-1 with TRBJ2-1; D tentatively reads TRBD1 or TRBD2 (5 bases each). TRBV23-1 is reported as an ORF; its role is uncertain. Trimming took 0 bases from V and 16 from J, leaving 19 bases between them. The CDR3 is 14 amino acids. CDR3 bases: TGCGCCAGCAGTCAATCGGATCGAGGGACCAACTTATTCTTC. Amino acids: CASSQSDRGTNLFF.

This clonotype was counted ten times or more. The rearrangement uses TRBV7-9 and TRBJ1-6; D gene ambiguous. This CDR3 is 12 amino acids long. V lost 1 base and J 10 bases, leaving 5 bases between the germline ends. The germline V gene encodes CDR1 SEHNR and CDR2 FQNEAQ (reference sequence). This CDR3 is CASSLEMSPLHF. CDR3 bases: TGTGCCAGCAGCTTAGAGATGTCACCCCTCCACTTT.

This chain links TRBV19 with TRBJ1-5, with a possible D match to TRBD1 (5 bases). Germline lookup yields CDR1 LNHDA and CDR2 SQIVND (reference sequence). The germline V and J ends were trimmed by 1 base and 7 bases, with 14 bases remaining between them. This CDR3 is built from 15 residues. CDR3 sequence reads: CASSIGSDRYQPQHF. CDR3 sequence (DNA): TGTGCCAGTAGTATAGGAAGTGACAGATACCAGCCCCAGCATTTT. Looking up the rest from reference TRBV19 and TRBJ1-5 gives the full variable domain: DGGITQSPKYLFRKEGQNVTLSCEQNLNHDAMYWYRQDPGQGLRLIYYSQIVNDFQKGDIAEGYSVSREKKESFPLTVTSAQKNPTAFYLCASSIGSDRYQPQHFGDGTRLSIL.

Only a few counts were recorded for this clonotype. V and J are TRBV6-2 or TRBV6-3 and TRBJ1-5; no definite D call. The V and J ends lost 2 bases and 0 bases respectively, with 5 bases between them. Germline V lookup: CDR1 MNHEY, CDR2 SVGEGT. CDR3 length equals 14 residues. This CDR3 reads CASSYLNSNQPQHF. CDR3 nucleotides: TGTGCCAGCAGTTACCTCAATAGCAATCAGCCCCAGCATTTT.

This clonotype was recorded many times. The CDR3 DNA follows: TGTGCCAGTAGCGGGAGCCCCGGCGGGAGAGGAAATGAGCAGTTCTTC. It translates to CASSGSPGGRGNEQFF. The genes are TRBV19 and TRBJ2-1; TRBD2 matches 7 bases. Germline lookup yields CDR1 LNHDA and CDR2 SQIVND (reference sequence). V lost 6 bases to trimming and J lost 7 bases; unmatched junction nucleotides: 15. The CDR3 totals 16 residues. The entire variable domain, with the rest obtained from reference TRBV19 and TRBJ2-1, is as follows: DGGITQSPKYLFRKEGQNVTLSCEQNLNHDAMYWYRQDPGQGLRLIYYSQIVNDFQKGDIAEGYSVSREKKESFPLTVTSAQKNPTAFYLCASSGSPGGRGNEQFFGPGTRLTVL.

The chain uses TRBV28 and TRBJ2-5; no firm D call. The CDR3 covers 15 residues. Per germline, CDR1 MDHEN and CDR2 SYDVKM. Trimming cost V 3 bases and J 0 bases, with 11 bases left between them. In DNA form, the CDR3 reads TGTGCCAGCAGTTTTCTATCAGCGTACCAAGAGACCCAGTACTTC. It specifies CASSFLSAYQETQYF.

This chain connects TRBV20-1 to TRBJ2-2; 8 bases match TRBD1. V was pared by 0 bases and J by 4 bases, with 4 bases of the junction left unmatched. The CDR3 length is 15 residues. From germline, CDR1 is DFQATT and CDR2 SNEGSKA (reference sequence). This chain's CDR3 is CSARDQGATTGELFF. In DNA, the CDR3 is TGCAGTGCTAGAGATCAGGGGGCGACCACCGGGGAGCTGTTTTTT.

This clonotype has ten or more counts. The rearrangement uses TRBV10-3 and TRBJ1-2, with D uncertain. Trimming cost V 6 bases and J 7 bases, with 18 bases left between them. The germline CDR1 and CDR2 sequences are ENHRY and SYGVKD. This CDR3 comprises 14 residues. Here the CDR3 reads CAIRAGPRESGYTF. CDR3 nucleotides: TGTGCCATCAGGGCCGGGCCCCGGGAGTCTGGCTACACCTTC.

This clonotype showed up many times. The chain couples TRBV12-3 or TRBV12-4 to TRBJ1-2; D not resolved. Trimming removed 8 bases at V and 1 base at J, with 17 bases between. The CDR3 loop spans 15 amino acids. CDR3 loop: CASGRTTARNYGYTF. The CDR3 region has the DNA TGTGCCAGCGGCCGAACGACGGCTCGTAACTATGGCTACACCTTC.

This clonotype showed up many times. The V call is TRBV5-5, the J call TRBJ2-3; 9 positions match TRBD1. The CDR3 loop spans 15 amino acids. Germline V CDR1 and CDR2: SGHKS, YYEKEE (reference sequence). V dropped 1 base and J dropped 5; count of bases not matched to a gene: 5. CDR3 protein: CASSLITGGKDTQYF. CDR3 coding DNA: TGTGCCAGCAGCTTGATAACAGGGGGCAAAGATACGCAGTATTTT.

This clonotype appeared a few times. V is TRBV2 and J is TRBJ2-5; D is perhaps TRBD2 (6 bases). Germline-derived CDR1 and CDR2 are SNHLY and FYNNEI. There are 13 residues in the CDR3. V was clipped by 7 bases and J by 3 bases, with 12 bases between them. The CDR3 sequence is CASKDGGEETQYF. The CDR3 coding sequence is TGTGCCAGCAAGGACGGGGGAGAAGAGACCCAGTACTTC.

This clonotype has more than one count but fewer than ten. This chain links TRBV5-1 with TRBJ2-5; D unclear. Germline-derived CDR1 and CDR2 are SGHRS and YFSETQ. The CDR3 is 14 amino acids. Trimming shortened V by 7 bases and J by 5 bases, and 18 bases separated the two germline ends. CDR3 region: CASGPGSTQETQYF. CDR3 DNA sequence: TGCGCCAGCGGACCCGGTTCAACCCAGGAGACCCAGTACTTC.

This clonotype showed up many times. In DNA, the CDR3 is TGTGCCAGCAGTCAAAGCCCAGATACGCAGTATTTT. Residues: CASSQSPDTQYF. The V call is TRBV28, the J call TRBJ2-3, with D unclear. Per the germline V gene, CDR1 is MDHEN and CDR2 is SYDVKM. CDR3 length equals 12 residues. The V end lost 5 bases, the J end lost 4 bases, and 7 bases lay between the germline ends.

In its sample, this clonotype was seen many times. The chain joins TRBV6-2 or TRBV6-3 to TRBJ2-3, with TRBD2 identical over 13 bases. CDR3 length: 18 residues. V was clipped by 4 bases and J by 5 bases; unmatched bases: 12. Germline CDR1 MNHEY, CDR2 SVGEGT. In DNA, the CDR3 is TGTGCCAGCAGTTCCCTCAAAAAACTAGCGGGGGGGAGAGATACGCAGTATTTT. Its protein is CASSSLKKLAGGRDTQYF.

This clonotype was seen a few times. The CDR3 is CSATTSGGAEIVTDTQYF. CDR3 in DNA: TGCAGTGCTACGACTAGCGGGGGGGCCGAGATCGTCACAGATACGCAGTATTTT. This chain joins TRBV20-1 and TRBJ2-3, with 14 positions matching TRBD2. The CDR3 spans 18 residues. The ends lost 4 bases at V and 2 bases at J; junction bases unmatched: 11. Germline CDR1 and CDR2: DFQATT and SNEGSKA (reference sequence).

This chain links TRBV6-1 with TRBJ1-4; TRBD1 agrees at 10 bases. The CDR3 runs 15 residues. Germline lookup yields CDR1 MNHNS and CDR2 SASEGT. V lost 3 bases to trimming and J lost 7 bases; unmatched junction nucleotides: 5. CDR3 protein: CASSDTGTGVEKLFF. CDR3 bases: TGTGCCAGCAGTGACACCGGGACAGGGGTTGAAAAACTGTTTTTT.

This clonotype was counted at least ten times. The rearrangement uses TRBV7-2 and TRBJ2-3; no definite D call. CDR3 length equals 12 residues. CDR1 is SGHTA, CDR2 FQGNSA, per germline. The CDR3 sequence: CAGRLLTDTQYF. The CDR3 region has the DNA TGTGCTGGTCGTCTCCTAACAGATACGCAGTATTTT.

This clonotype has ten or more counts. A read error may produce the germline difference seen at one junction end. Here the CDR3 DNA reads TGTGCCAGCAGCCAGGGGGCGACGAGATACAATGCGCAGTTCTTC. It specifies CASSQGATRYNAQFF. The V gene is TRBV7-2, the J gene TRBJ2-1, with 8 bases aligning to TRBD1. This CDR3 is 15 amino acids long. Germline V gives CDR1 SGHTA, CDR2 FQGNSA.

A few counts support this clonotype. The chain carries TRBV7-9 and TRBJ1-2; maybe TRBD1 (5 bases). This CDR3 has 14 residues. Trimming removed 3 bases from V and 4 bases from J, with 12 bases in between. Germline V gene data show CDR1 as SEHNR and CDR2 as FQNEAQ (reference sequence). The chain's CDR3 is CASSFGQGGYGYTF. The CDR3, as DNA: TGTGCCAGCAGCTTCGGGCAGGGAGGCTATGGCTACACCTTC.

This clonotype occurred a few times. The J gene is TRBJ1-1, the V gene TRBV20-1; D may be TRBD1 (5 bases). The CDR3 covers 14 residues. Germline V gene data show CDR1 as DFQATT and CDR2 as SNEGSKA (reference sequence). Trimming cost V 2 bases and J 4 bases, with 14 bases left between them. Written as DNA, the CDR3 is TGCAGTGCTAGATTTGGGGAGGGGCTCACTGAAGCTTTCTTT. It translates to CSARFGEGLTEAFF.